This T cell receptor beta chain was documented in a study of T cell clonality in common variable immunodeficiency. Findings of the study overall: In common variable immunodeficiency, TCR beta chains reportedly carried fewer deletions and N-nucleotide insertions. Compared with healthy controls, CVID subjects showed increased TCRbeta clonality, mostly in about a third. CVID patient heterogeneity limited repertoire-clinical complication correlations.

The sample holds many counts of this clone. Its antigen is not identified. The CDR3 end is not reached by the read, which stops 3 residues before it; the germline J gene fills it in. Sequencing input was equivalent genomic DNA from CVID and controls. TCRdb keeps only in-frame clones here, not all; method: immunoSEQ multiplex PCR. The sample yields around 50,000 clones, without any singletons. CDR1 is SNHLY and CDR2 is FYNNEI in the germline V gene. The V segment lost 6 bases and the J segment 2 bases; nucleotides outside the gene matches: 1. This CDR3 is 14 amino acids long. The J gene is TRBJ2-2, the V gene TRBV2, with 9 bases identical to TRBD2. Sample: peripheral blood mononuclear cells. The receptor's source is a person aged 18-70 years in good health. The covered CDR3 bases are TGTGCCAGCAGCCTAGCGGGAAACACCGGGGAG. It specifies CASSLAGNTGE. The complete CDR3 sequence is CASSLAGNTGELFF.